Listed below are T cell receptor beta chains from one sample, sequenced in a study of pediatric ulcerative colitis. Measured with immunoSEQ multiplex PCR; TCRdb has only the in-frame clones, and not every one. This table has 55,000 to 65,000 clones, around 80% appearing once. The sequenced material came from blood. Every receptor here comes from a boy between 10 and 17 years old with moderate ulcerative colitis. Both conserved end residues are part of each CDR3.

v_call,j_call,cdr3_aa
TRBV11-2,TRBJ1-4,CASSLAMANEKLFF
TRBV14,TRBJ2-2,CASSQDLVAGAINTGELFF
TRBV7-2,TRBJ2-1,CASSREGTSLSNEQFF
TRBV14,TRBJ2-3,CASSSRIQSTDTQYF
TRBV18,TRBJ2-3,CASSPRLAGSTDTQYF
TRBV4-1,TRBJ1-2,CASSHKYMTDNYGYTF
TRBV19,TRBJ2-1,CASSPHGQNNEQFF
TRBV6-4,TRBJ2-7,CASSDSGNPDEQYF
TRBV30,TRBJ1-1,CAWMGGTNTEAFF
TRBV23-1,TRBJ2-1,CASSQPGTSGLFSSYNEQFF
TRBV19,TRBJ2-2,CASTLTENTGELFF
TRBV11-3,TRBJ2-7,CASSITGVYEQYF
TRBV7-3,TRBJ2-1,CASSSQGAENEQFF
TRBV25-1,TRBJ1-2,CASSGGYGYTF
TRBV15,TRBJ1-5,CATSRGVGANQPQHF
TRBV11-3,TRBJ2-5,CASSRWSQETQYF
TRBV10-3,TRBJ1-5,CAIKGTESNQPQHF
TRBV5-4,TRBJ1-1,CASSLGLGGVTEAFF
TRBV11-2,TRBJ2-1,CASSLSSAGQEQFF
TRBV2,TRBJ2-1,CASSRSDRVQFF
TRBV11-2,TRBJ1-2,CASSSPGQGAGGYTF
TRBV11-3,TRBJ1-1,CASSSGALGTEAFF
TRBV5-1,TRBJ2-7,CASSSTSGDSWEQYF
TRBV5-1,TRBJ2-2,CASRVSGGPNTGELFF
TRBV7-2,TRBJ2-7,CASSSASGRAYEQYF
TRBV19,TRBJ2-2,CASKDRGFANTGELFF
TRBV6-5,TRBJ2-2,CASSYSNTGELFF
TRBV27,TRBJ2-1,CASRQGLREQFF
TRBV10-1,TRBJ2-7,CASSAIPPLDAAYEQYF
TRBV7-9,TRBJ1-1,CASSSTGTANTEAFF
TRBV7-9,TRBJ2-7,CASGGDIAAYEQYF
TRBV9,TRBJ1-3,CASSVEGSGNTIYF
TRBV23-1,TRBJ1-1,CARSTWAEAFF
TRBV7-2,TRBJ2-2,CASSPGTGITGELFF
TRBV5-1,TRBJ1-2,CASSLDNPNYGYTF
TRBV7-9,TRBJ1-3,CATTPPSGNTIYF
TRBV19,TRBJ2-1,CASNEGHNEQFF
TRBV28,TRBJ2-5,CASRPVRETQYF
TRBV7-9,TRBJ2-7,CASSQSIARQGQYF
TRBV11-3,TRBJ1-1,CASSKGNTEAFF
TRBV6-5,TRBJ2-1,CASSYLGRLSDEQFF
TRBV29-1,TRBJ2-7,CSVVPRDSLGHEQYF
TRBV28,TRBJ2-2,CACWDRLSTGELFF
TRBV19,TRBJ1-3,CASSMPHRDTFSGNTIYF
TRBV27,TRBJ1-1,CASSIQQLPNTEAFF